This T cell receptor beta chain emerged from a study of shared clonotypes between healthy human individuals. Concerning this clone itself: The antigen is unknown.

When replicate PCRs were run on sorted subsets, they used 150 to 250 ng DNA, about 30,000 T cell genomes. The protocol was immunoSEQ multiplex PCR, while the TCRdb copy is restricted to in-frame clones and leaves out a portion. In the table there are approximately 2.3 million clones, approximately 95% of which are singletons. The CDR3 has 13 residues. Germline V CDR1 and CDR2: LNHDA, SQIVND (reference sequence). Trimming cost V 6 bases and J 6 bases; bases outside gene matches: 5. Study-level points and caveats: Non-shared clonotypes had lower generation probabilities than those shared by all four donors. Larger estimated richness was generally recorded for naive subsets relative to memory subsets. The study's rarefaction showed incomplete sorted-subset sequencing despite large depth.

The chain has TRBV19 and TRBJ2-1, with 7 bases matching TRBD1. This TCR was sampled from a man younger than 35 in good health. Some clones in this sample may be carry-over from other donors' samples. The sequenced sample consisted of naive CD4+ T cells from PBMCs. Stated subset: CD45RA+ positively selected. As DNA, the CDR3 is TGTGCCAGTAGGACAGGGATGGGCAATGAGCAGTTCTTC. Amino acid sequence: CASRTGMGNEQFF.